A selection of T cell receptor beta chains follows, all from one sample in a study of radiation and T cells in renal cell carcinoma. The method was immunoSEQ multiplex PCR; TCRdb's version includes in-frame clones alone and lacks a portion of them. The table records about 10,000 clones, about three fifths of them present only once. Sequences were derived from tumor tissue, sampled from a patient whose treatment was nephrectomy without radiotherapy. These receptors were obtained from a man aged 35 to 55 with renal cell carcinoma. Both conserved end residues are part of each CDR3. The D gene is left open where the match is weak. Clone size is given for some rows only: seen once, a few or many times, or a class if the clone is expanded.

j_call clone_size v_call d_call cdr3_nt cdr3_aa
TRBJ2-2 . TRBV5-6 TRBD1 TGTGCCAGCATCAAAGGGGGCCGAACCGGGGAGCTGTTTTTT CASIKGGRTGELFF
TRBJ2-5 . TRBV2 TRBD1 TGTGCCAGCAGTCGACAGGGTGGAGAGACCCAGTACTTC CASSRQGGETQYF
TRBJ2-1 . TRBV13 TRBD2 TGTGCCAGCAGCTTAGTGGCGGGAGGCCACAATGAGCAGTTCTTC CASSLVAGGHNEQFF
TRBJ1-3 . TRBV4-2 . TGTGCCAGCAGCCAAGAGATGGGTAGTTCGGGAAACACCATATATTTT CASSQEMGSSGNTIYF
TRBJ1-2 . TRBV14 . TGTGCCAGCAGCCAGACAAAGCGAGGCTATGGCTACACCTTC CASSQTKRGYGYTF
TRBJ2-5 . TRBV7-9 . TGTGCCAGCAGCCCGGGACGGGATCAAGAGACCCAGTACTTC CASSPGRDQETQYF
TRBJ2-5 . TRBV28 . TGTGCCAGCAGTCCTCCCCGAGAGACCCAGTACTTC CASSPPRETQYF
TRBJ2-2 . TRBV7-9 TRBD1 TGTGCCAGCAGCTTCGGACAGGACGGAGTCGGGGAGCTGTTTTTT CASSFGQDGVGELFF
TRBJ1-5 . TRBV19 . TGTGCCAGTAGTGGTCTAATAGATACACGACAGCCCCAGCATTTT CASSGLIDTRQPQHF
TRBJ2-6 . TRBV25-1 . TGTGCCAGCAGTGATGACAGAGCTGGGGCCAACGTCCTGACTTTC CASSDDRAGANVLTF
TRBJ1-1 few TRBV30 . TGTGCCTGGAGTGACGGTGACGAGACTCAAGCTTTCTTT CAWSDGDETQAFF
TRBJ1-3 . TRBV7-9 . TGTGCCAGCAGCTTAGGGATTCTCTCTGGAAACACCATATATTTT CASSLGILSGNTIYF
TRBJ2-7 . TRBV29-1 TRBD2 TGCAGCGTGGGGACTAGCGGTAACTACGAGCAGTACTTC CSVGTSGNYEQYF
TRBJ1-5 medium-sized TRBV9 . TGTGCCAGCAGCGTAGGGCCGAATGGAAATCAGCCCCAGCATTTT CASSVGPNGNQPQHF
TRBJ2-7 few TRBV7-2 . TGTGCCAGCAGCTTAGCGGTGAGACCCGAGCAGTACTTC CASSLAVRPEQYF
TRBJ1-4 . TRBV9 . TGTGCCAGCAGCGTAGAGGGGGGGCGCATTAATGAAAAACTGTTTTTT CASSVEGGRINEKLFF
TRBJ2-5 . TRBV19 . TGTGCCAGTAGTATGCCCCCTACAGAGACCCAGTACTTC CASSMPPTETQYF
TRBJ1-2 . TRBV2 TRBD1 TGTGCCAGCACTGAACCGGGGACAGGGGTCGGCTACACCTTC CASTEPGTGVGYTF
TRBJ2-2 . TRBV9 TRBD2 TGTGCCAGCAGCCCCGTTAGCGGGACGAACACCGGGGAGCTGTTTTTT CASSPVSGTNTGELFF
TRBJ2-3 . TRBV6-5 . TGTGCCAGCAGTCCCGCGCAGGAGGTAGATACGCAGTATTTT CASSPAQEVDTQYF
TRBJ2-7 . TRBV9 TRBD2 TGTGCCAGCAGCGTACGGGGGGTGGGCGAGCAGTACTTC CASSVRGVGEQYF
TRBJ2-2 . TRBV11-3 . TGTGCCAGCAGCCTGATAGGGGAGCTGTTTTTT CASSLIGELFF
TRBJ1-2 medium-sized TRBV7-9 . TGTGCCAGCAGCTTAGGAGAATACTATGGCTACACCTTC CASSLGEYYGYTF
TRBJ2-3 . TRBV5-1 . TGCGCCAGCAGCTTGTCGCAGGGGACAGATACGCAGTATTTT CASSLSQGTDTQYF
TRBJ1-1 few TRBV4-2 . TGTGCCAGCAGCAACTCCGACACCCTGAACACTGAAGCTTTCTTT CASSNSDTLNTEAFF
TRBJ2-4 few TRBV7-3 . TGTGCCAGCGGGCTAGCAGGGAACATTCAGTACTTC CASGLAGNIQYF
TRBJ1-5 once TRBV11-2 TRBD1 TGTGCCAGCAGCGCCGGGACAGGGTATCAGCCCCAGCATTTT CASSAGTGYQPQHF
TRBJ2-2 . TRBV21-1 . TGTGCCAGCCGACAGGGGTCGGGGACCGGGGAGCTGTTTTTT CASRQGSGTGELFF
TRBJ2-2 . TRBV6-1 TRBD2 TGTGCCAGCAGAGAAACCGGGACTAGCGGGAGGTCGAACACCGGGGAGCTGTTTTTT CASRETGTSGRSNTGELFF
TRBJ1-1 . TRBV14 . TGTGCCAGCAGCCAAAATCTAGGAGGGCTCGAAGCTTTCTTT CASSQNLGGLEAFF
TRBJ1-5 . TRBV19 . TGTGCCAGTAGTATAGATCCAGGGCCGCGCCGGCCCCAGCATTTT CASSIDPGPRRPQHF
TRBJ2-3 . TRBV6-1 TRBD1 TGTGCCATACAGGGGGCGACCTTCCCAGTGGGTACGCAGTATTTT CAIQGATFPVGTQYF
TRBJ1-5 . TRBV7-2 . TGTGCCAGCAGCTTAGTTCTGTCAGGGCCTCAGCCCCAGCATTTT CASSLVLSGPQPQHF